This T cell receptor (beta chain) comes out of a study of T cell changes during pregnancy in multiple sclerosis. Clones were sequenced by immunoSEQ multiplex PCR, and TCRdb holds only the in-frame ones, with some missing. The sample includes around 100,000 clones, 90% to 95% of them seen just once. The trim removed 3 bases at V and 6 bases at J, leaving 4 bases unmatched. The CDR3 consists of 12 residues. Germline CDR1 is SQVTM and CDR2 is ANQGSEA. The receptor's source is a female donor with multiple sclerosis, enrolled in a pregnancy study. The specimen was peripheral blood, collected before pregnancy. The chain recombines TRBV29-1 with TRBJ2-7; the match to TRBD2 covers 8 bases. Here the CDR3 reads CSVEAGGLEQYF. DNA of the CDR3: TGCAGCGTTGAGGCGGGAGGCCTCGAGCAGTACTTC.